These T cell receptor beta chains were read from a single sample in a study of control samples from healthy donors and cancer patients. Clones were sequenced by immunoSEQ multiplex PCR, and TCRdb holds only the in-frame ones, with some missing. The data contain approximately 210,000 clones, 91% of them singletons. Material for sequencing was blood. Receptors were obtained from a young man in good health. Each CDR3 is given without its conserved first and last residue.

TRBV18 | ASQPGTGGLGTF
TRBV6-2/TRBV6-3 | ASSYSMIAGTFNEQF
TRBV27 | ASRVQGRDTQY
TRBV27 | ASSLGAGENYGYT
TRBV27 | ASIRTSRTDTQY
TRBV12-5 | ASGLSGSNQPQH
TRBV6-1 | ASSDPSTGRGNTIY
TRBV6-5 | ASSPRTDVNTEAF
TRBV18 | ASSQGTGIRGSYEQY
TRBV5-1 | ASSLAARSTDTQY
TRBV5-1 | ARRDGSYEQY
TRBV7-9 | ASSAGETGANVLT
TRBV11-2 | ASSRTSAYGYT
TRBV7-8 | ASSANRGRNEKLF
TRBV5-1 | ASSYTGATTNEKLF
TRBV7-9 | ASSQQGAKTGELF
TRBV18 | ASSRDRNGNTIY
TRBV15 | ATSRDNQAGQPQH
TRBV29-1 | SVRDRGRRTEAF
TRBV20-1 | SASQGISNQPQH
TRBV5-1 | ASSLGTSGDEQY
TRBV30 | AWDRGRRDTIY
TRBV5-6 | ASSIERVNTEAF
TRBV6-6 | ASRFSGSPSTDTQY
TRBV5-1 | ASSRDMSSGANVLT
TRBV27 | ASSSLQGGTNYGYT
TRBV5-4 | ASSPGGERNSPLH
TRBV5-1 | ASNARVGDTQY
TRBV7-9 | ASSFYGWGSSPLH
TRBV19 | ASTTGISYNSPLH
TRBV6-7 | ASSHRWPGHLRWGWGYT
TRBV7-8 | ASSLAEWYGQRISTEAF
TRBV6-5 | ASSSFGTGVREAF
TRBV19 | ASSIWGHNEKLF
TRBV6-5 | ASSPNRVPYGYT
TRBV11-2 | ASSPAHEKLF
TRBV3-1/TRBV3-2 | ASRGQASNYGYT